This is a list of T cell receptor beta chains from one sample in a study of identical twins. TCRdb analysed the 5' RACE reads with MiXCR anew, one entry per CDR3 protein. The repertoire has hundreds of thousands of distinct CDR3 sequences, 8.5% to 9.5% of them found once; the top ten carry roughly 0.97%. These data were also filed under a second study, of yellow fever vaccine responses in identical twins.

Input material: PBMCs. These TCRs come from a young woman in good health. CDR3s include the opening cysteine and the closing phenylalanine or tryptophan. The D gene is left open where the match is weak. Rows may omit the clone size; those that give it use once, few, many or a size class.

V	J	size	D	CDR3	DNA
TRBV20-1	TRBJ2-2	few	.	CSARVPLAGTFTGELFF	TGCAGTGCTAGAGTTCCTCTAGCAGGGACCTTCACCGGGGAGCTGTTTTTT
TRBV13	TRBJ2-2	many	TRBD2	CASSVILSGSGELFF	TGTGCCAGCAGCGTCATTCTTAGCGGGAGCGGGGAGCTGTTTTTT
TRBV6-1	TRBJ2-1	few	TRBD2	CASRPHSSGGANEQFF	TGTGCCAGCAGGCCGCACTCTAGCGGGGGGGCCAATGAGCAGTTCTTC
TRBV15	TRBJ2-5	many	TRBD1	CATSSRDRKAKTQYF	TGTGCCACCAGCTCCCGGGACAGGAAGGCAAAGACCCAGTACTTC
TRBV7-2	TRBJ2-5	.	.	CASSLEPGQETQYF	TGTGCCAGCAGCTTAGAGCCAGGTCAAGAGACCCAGTACTTC
TRBV6-5	TRBJ2-1	few	TRBD1	CASSYSKFPETGENNEQFF	TGTGCCAGCAGTTACTCGAAATTCCCCGAGACAGGGGAGAACAATGAGCAGTTCTTC
TRBV6-2/TRBV6-3	TRBJ2-7	.	TRBD1	CASSMGTAYEQYF	TGTGCCAGCAGCATGGGGACAGCCTACGAGCAGTACTTC
TRBV18	TRBJ2-5	.	TRBD2	CASSPRAGGGSKETQYF	TGTGCCAGCTCACCACGAGCGGGAGGAGGGAGCAAGGAGACCCAGTACTTC
TRBV3-1	TRBJ1-5	many	.	CASSQYQGNQPQHF	TGTGCCAGCAGCCAATATCAGGGCAATCAGCCCCAGCATTTT
TRBV2	TRBJ2-1	few	TRBD1	CATKEIGDREEDEQFF	TGTGCCACCAAAGAGATTGGGGACAGGGAGGAGGATGAGCAGTTCTTC
TRBV11-3	TRBJ2-3	.	.	CASCLAVDTQYF	TGTGCCAGCTGCCTAGCAGTCGATACGCAGTATTTT
TRBV5-1	TRBJ1-1	many	TRBD1	CASSLPTGGLNTEAFF	TGCGCCAGCAGCTTACCAACAGGGGGCCTAAACACTGAAGCTTTCTTT
TRBV6-5	TRBJ2-1	many	.	CASSYSKSIPYNEQFF	TGTGCCAGCAGTTACAGTAAGTCGATCCCGTACAATGAGCAGTTCTTC
TRBV9	TRBJ2-1	.	.	CASSGVTPITEQFF	TGTGCCAGCAGCGGAGTGACCCCGATTACTGAGCAGTTCTTC
TRBV2	TRBJ2-2	.	.	CASSESVAAGGELFF	TGTGCCAGCAGTGAATCGGTGGCAGCCGGTGGGGAGCTGTTTTTT
TRBV6-2/TRBV6-3	TRBJ2-7	few	.	CASSGVGNRAYEQYF	TGTGCCAGCAGTGGAGTAGGGAATCGAGCCTACGAGCAGTACTTC
TRBV7-2	TRBJ2-7	few	.	CASSLGPSAYEQYF	TGTGCCAGCAGCTTAGGTCCCAGCGCCTACGAGCAGTACTTC
TRBV29-1	TRBJ2-2	few	TRBD1	CSVPGQGFGELFF	TGCAGCGTCCCGGGACAGGGGTTCGGGGAGCTGTTTTTT
TRBV20-1	TRBJ1-2	many	.	CSASDGPGGGYTF	TGCAGTGCTAGCGATGGACCAGGCGGGGGCTACACCTTC
TRBV6-1	TRBJ2-7	few	TRBD1	CASRTQRTGISYEQYF	TGTGCCAGCAGAACGCAGAGGACAGGGATATCCTACGAGCAGTACTTC
TRBV4-3	TRBJ2-1	few	.	CASSQVSGFVGGGYNEQFF	TGCGCCAGCAGCCAAGTTTCTGGCTTTGTGGGTGGGGGCTACAATGAGCAGTTCTTC
TRBV3-1	TRBJ1-5	many	.	CASSHPAGVQPQHF	TGTGCCAGCAGCCACCCGGCCGGGGTTCAGCCCCAGCATTTT
TRBV6-1	TRBJ2-3	many	.	CASNLGYGLPSTDTQYF	TGTGCCAGCAACCTTGGGTACGGACTACCGAGCACAGATACGCAGTATTTT
TRBV12-3/TRBV12-4	TRBJ2-7	few	.	CASSKGTPYEQYF	TGTGCCAGCAGTAAAGGGACACCCTACGAGCAGTACTTC
TRBV29-1	TRBJ2-3	.	.	CSVVGSEASLSGRGADTQYF	TGCAGCGTTGTGGGGTCGGAGGCCTCATTAAGCGGTAGGGGGGCAGATACGCAGTATTTT
TRBV5-6	TRBJ1-5	few	TRBD1	CASSRTGTANQPQHF	TGTGCCAGCAGCCGGACCGGGACAGCAAATCAGCCCCAGCATTTT
TRBV7-9	TRBJ2-3	.	.	CASSILDAHTQYF	TGTGCCAGCAGCATCCTGGACGCACATACGCAGTATTTT
TRBV4-3	TRBJ1-5	.	.	CASSQALGSNQPQHF	TGCGCCAGCAGCCAAGCGTTAGGATCCAATCAGCCCCAGCATTTT
TRBV11-2	TRBJ2-2	few	TRBD2	CASSYGLAGGVGELFF	TGTGCCAGCAGCTACGGACTAGCGGGAGGAGTCGGGGAGCTGTTTTTT
TRBV20-1	TRBJ2-2	many	.	CSARDGRQKLNTGELFF	TGCAGTGCTAGAGATGGCCGACAGAAGTTGAACACCGGGGAGCTGTTTTTT
TRBV4-3	TRBJ2-1	few	TRBD2	CASSRGREYNEQFF	TGCGCCAGCAGCCGCGGGCGGGAGTACAATGAGCAGTTCTTC
TRBV7-2	TRBJ2-2	few	.	CASTDIGELFF	TGTGCCAGCACCGACATCGGGGAGCTGTTTTTT
TRBV4-2	TRBJ2-2	few	TRBD2	CASSLGLAGGDTGELFF	TGTGCCAGCAGCCTGGGACTAGCGGGAGGGGACACCGGGGAGCTGTTTTTT
TRBV29-1	TRBJ2-1	.	TRBD2	CSGLAGPLYNEQFF	TGCAGCGGACTAGCGGGACCGTTATACAATGAGCAGTTCTTC
TRBV29-1	TRBJ2-2	many	TRBD1	CSVDPGQGTGELFF	TGCAGCGTTGATCCCGGACAGGGAACCGGGGAGCTGTTTTTT
TRBV20-1	TRBJ2-7	many	TRBD2	CSARDPGTSAYEQYF	TGCAGTGCTAGAGATCCCGGGACTAGCGCGTACGAGCAGTACTTC
TRBV15	TRBJ2-2	few	.	CATSGSTGELFF	TGTGCCACCAGCGGGAGCACCGGGGAGCTGTTTTTT